The entry below describes one TCR beta chain. Its antigen is currently unknown. This sample was included in a study of shared clonotypes between healthy human individuals. Study-wide results and caveats: What limited the represented genetic and exposure-history diversity was the small number of donors.

Losses at the gene ends were 1 base for V and 2 bases for J; bases not matched to a gene: 7. The CDR3 runs to 16 residues. Looked up from germline, CDR1 is MNHEY and CDR2 is SMNVEV (reference sequence). The table came from immunoSEQ multiplex PCR; TCRdb's copy has only in-frame clones and leaves some out. The table records over a million clones, about 96% of them present only once. This sequence joins TRBV27 and TRBJ2-7; TRBD2 agrees at 8 bases. The TCR sequence derives from a man aged 25-45 years in good health. Sequenced: naive CD4+ T cells sorted from blood. Subset denoted: CD45RA+ positively selected. CDR3 loop: CASSLWLAGPTYEQYF. The DNA for the CDR3 is TGTGCCAGCAGTTTATGGCTAGCGGGTCCTACCTACGAGCAGTACTTC.